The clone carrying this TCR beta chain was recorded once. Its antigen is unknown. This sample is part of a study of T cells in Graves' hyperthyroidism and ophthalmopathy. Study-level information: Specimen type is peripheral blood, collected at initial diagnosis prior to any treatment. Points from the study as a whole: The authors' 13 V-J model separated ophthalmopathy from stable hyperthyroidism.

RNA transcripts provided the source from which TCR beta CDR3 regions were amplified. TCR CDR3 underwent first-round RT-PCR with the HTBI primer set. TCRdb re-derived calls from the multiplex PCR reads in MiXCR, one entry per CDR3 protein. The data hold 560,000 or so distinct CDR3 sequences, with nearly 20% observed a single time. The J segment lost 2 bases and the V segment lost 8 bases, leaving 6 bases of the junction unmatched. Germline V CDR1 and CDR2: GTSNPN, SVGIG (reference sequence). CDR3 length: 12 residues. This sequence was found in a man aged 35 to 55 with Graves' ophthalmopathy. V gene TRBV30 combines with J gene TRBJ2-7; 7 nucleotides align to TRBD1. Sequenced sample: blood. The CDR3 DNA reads TGTGCCCTAGGGACAGATCCCTACGAGCAGTACTTC. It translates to CALGTDPYEQYF.